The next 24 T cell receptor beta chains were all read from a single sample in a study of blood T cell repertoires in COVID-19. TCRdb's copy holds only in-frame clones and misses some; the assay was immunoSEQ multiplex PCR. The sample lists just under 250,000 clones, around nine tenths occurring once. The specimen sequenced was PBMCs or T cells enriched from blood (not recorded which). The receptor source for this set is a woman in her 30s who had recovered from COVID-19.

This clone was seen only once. DNA of the CDR3: TGCGCCAGCAGCTCTGGACTAGCGGACTACAATGAGCAGTTCTTC. Translated: CASSSGLADYNEQFF. The gene calls are TRBV5-1 and TRBJ2-1; TRBD2 agrees at 10 bases. J was trimmed by 3 bases and V by 3 bases; bases with no gene match: 3. From germline, CDR1 is SGHRS and CDR2 YFSETQ. This CDR3 comprises 15 residues.

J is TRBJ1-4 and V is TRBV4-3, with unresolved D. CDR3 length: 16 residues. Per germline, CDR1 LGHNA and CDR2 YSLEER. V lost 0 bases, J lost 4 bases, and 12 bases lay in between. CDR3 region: CASSQEFSLVNEKLFF. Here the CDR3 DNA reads TGCGCCAGCAGCCAAGAATTTAGTCTAGTTAATGAAAAACTGTTTTTT.

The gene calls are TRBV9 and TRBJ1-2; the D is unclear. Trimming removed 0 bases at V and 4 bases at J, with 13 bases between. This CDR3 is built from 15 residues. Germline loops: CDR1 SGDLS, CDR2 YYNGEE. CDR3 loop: CASSVVSSGSYGYTF. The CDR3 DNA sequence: TGTGCCAGCAGCGTAGTTTCCTCCGGTAGCTATGGCTACACCTTC.

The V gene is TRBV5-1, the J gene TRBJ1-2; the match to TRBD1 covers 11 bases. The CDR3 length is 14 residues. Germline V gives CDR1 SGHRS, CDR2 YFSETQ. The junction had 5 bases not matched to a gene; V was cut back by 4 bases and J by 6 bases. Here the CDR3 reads CASSTGQGADGYTF. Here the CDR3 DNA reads TGCGCCAGCAGCACCGGACAGGGGGCGGATGGCTACACCTTC.

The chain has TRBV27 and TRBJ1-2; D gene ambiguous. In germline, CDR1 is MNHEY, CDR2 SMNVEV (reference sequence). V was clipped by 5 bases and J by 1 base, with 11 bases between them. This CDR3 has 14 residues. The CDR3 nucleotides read TGTGCCAGCAGTCTTGGCAGATATAACTATGGCTACACCTTC. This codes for CASSLGRYNYGYTF.

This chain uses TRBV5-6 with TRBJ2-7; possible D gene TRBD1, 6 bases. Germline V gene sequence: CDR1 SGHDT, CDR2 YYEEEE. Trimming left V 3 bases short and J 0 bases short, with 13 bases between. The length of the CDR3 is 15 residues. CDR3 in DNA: TGTGCCAGCAGCTCAATTCGGACAGCCTCCTACGAGCAGTACTTC. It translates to CASSSIRTASYEQYF.

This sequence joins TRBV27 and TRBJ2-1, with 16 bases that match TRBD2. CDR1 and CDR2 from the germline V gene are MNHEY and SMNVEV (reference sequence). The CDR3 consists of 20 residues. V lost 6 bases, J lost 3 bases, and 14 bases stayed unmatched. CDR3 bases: TGTGCCAGCAGGGGGGCGGGGACTAGCGGGAGGGCCTGGCTCTACAATGAGCAGTTCTTC. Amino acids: CASRGAGTSGRAWLYNEQFF.

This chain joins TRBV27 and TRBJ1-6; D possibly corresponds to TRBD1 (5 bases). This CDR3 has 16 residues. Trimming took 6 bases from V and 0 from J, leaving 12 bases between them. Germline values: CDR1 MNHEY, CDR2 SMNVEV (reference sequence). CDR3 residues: CASSTREGSYNSPLHF. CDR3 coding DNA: TGTGCCAGCAGCACCAGGGAGGGCTCCTATAATTCACCCCTCCACTTT.

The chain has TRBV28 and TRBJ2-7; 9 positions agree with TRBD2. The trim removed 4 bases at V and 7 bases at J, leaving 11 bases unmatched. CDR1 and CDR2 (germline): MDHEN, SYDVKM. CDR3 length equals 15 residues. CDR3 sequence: CASSYLGAGGPEQYF. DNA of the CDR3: TGTGCCAGCAGTTATTTAGGAGCGGGAGGCCCAGAGCAGTACTTC.

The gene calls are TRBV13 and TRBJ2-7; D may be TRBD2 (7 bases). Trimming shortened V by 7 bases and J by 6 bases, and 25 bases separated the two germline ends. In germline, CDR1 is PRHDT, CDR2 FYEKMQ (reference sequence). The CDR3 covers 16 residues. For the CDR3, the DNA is TGTGCCAGCACCTGGGGGGGGCAGGGGCCCTTTGGCGAGCAGTACTTC. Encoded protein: CASTWGGQGPFGEQYF.

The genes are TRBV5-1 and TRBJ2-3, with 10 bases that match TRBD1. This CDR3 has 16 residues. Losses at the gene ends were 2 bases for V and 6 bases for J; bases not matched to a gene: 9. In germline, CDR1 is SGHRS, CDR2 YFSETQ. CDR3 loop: CASSFRQGARLDTQYF. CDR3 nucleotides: TGCGCCAGCAGCTTCAGACAGGGGGCGCGACTGGATACGCAGTATTTT.

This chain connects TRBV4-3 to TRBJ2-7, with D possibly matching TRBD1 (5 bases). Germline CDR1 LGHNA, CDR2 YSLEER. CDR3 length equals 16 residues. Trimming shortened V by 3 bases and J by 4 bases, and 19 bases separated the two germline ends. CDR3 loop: CASSQTGRQGRYEQYF. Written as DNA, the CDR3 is TGCGCCAGCAGCCAGACCGGCCGGCAGGGTCGTTACGAGCAGTACTTC.

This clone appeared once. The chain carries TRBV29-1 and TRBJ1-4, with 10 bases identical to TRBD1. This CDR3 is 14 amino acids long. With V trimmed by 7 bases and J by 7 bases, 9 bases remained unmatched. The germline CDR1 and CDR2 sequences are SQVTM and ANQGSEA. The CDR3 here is CSAKGQGGLEKLFF. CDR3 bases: TGCAGCGCCAAAGGACAGGGGGGTCTTGAAAAACTGTTTTTT.

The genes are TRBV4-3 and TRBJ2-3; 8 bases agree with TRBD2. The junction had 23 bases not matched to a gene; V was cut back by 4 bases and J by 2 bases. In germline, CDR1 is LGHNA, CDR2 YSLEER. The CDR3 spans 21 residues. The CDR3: CASSPEPAPAGDIGHTDTQYF. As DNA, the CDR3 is TGCGCCAGCAGCCCCGAACCGGCCCCAGCGGGAGATATCGGACACACAGATACGCAGTATTTT.

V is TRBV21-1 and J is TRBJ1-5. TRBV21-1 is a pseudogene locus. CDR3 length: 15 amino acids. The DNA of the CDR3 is TGTGCCAGCAGCAAAGAGGCGGGGGTACGGCAGCCCCAGCATTTT. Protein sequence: CASSKEAGVRQPQHF.

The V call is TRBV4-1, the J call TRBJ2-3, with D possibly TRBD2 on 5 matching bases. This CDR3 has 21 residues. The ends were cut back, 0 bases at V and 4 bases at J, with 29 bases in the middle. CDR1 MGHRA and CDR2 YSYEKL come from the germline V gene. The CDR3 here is CASSQDRRTEGIGVPPDTQYF. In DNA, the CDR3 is TGCGCCAGCAGCCAAGATCGGAGGACCGAAGGAATCGGGGTCCCACCAGATACGCAGTATTTT.

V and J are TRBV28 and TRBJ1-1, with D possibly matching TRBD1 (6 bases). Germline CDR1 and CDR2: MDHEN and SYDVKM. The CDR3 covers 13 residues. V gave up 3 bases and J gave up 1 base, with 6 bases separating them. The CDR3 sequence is CASSLGANTEAFF. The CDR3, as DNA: TGTGCCAGCAGTTTGGGGGCGAACACTGAAGCTTTCTTT.

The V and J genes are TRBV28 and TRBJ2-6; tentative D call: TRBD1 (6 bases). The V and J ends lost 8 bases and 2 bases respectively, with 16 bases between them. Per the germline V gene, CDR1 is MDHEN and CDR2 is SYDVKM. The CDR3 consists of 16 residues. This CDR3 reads CASGGHLTTGANVLTF. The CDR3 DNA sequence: TGTGCCAGCGGGGGACATTTAACCACTGGGGCCAACGTCCTGACTTTC.

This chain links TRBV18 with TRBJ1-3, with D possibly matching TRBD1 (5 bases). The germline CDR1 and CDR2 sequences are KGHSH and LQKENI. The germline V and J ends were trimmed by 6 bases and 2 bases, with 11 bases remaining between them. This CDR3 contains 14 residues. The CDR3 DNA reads TGTGCCAGCTCCCCTGGCAGGGCTGGAAACACCATATATTTT. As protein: CASSPGRAGNTIYF. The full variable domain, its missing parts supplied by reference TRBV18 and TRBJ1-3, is NAGVMQNPRHLVRRRGQEARLRCSPMKGHSHVYWYRQLPEEGLKFMVYLQKENIIDESGMPKERFSAEFPKEGPSILRIQQVVRGDSAAYFCASSPGRAGNTIYFGEGSWLTVV.

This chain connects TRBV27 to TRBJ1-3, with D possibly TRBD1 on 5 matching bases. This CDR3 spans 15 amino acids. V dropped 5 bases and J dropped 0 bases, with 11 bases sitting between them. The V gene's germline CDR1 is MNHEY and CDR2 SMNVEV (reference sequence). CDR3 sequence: CASSSAGRSGNTIYF. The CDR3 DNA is TGTGCCAGCAGTAGCGCAGGGCGCTCTGGAAACACCATATATTTT.

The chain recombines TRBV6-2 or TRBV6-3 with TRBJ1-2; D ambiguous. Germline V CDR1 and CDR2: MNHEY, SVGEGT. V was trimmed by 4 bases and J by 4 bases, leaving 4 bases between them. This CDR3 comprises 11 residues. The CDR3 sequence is CASSSVYGYTF. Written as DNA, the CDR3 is TGTGCCAGCAGTTCCGTCTATGGCTACACCTTC.

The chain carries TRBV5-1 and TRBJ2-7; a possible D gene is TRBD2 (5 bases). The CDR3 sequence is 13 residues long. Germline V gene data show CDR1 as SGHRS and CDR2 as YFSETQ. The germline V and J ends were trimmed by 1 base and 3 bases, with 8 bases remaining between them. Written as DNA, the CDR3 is TGCGCCAGCAGCTTGTCCGGACTCTACGAGCAGTACTTC. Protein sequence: CASSLSGLYEQYF.

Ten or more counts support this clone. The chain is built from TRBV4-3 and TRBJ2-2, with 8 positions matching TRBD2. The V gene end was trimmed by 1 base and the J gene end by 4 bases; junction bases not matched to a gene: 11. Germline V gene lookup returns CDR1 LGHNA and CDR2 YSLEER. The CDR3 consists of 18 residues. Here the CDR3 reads CASSQGRSSAGGTGELFF. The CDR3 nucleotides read TGCGCCAGCAGCCAAGGGCGTTCTAGCGCGGGAGGCACCGGGGAGCTGTTTTTT.

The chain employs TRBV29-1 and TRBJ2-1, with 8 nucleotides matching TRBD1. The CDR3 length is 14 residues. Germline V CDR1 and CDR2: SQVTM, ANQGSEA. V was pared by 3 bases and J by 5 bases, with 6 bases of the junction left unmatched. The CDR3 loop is CSVDRTGSNNEQFF. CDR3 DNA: TGCAGCGTTGACAGGACAGGGTCCAACAATGAGCAGTTCTTC.